A selection of T cell receptor beta chains follows, all from one sample in a study of blood T cell repertoires in COVID-19. Here immunoSEQ multiplex PCR was the method, and the copy in TCRdb shows in-frame clones only, minus some. The repertoire includes approximately 45,000 clones, around 87% of them detected once, and more than 4% sits in the top ten. The sequenced material came from peripheral blood. These receptor sequences come from a human donor in a cohort sampled during active COVID-19. Both conserved end residues are part of each CDR3. A D gene is named only where the DNA matches it firmly. Clone size is given for some rows only: seen once, a few or many times, or a class if the clone is expanded.

V gene,clone size,D gene,J gene,CDR3 DNA,CDR3 protein
TRBV19,.,TRBD1,TRBJ1-6,TGTGCCAGTAGCGCAAACAGGGGGTCGTCGAATTCACCCCTCCACTTT,CASSANRGSSNSPLHF
TRBV6-5,few,.,TRBJ1-5,TGTGCCAGCAGAGGGGGGGGTCAGCCCCAGCATTTT,CASRGGGQPQHF
TRBV18,.,.,TRBJ2-3,TGTGCCAGCTCACCTTCTGAGGCAGATACGCAGTATTTT,CASSPSEADTQYF
TRBV5-1,.,TRBD2,TRBJ2-1,TGCGCCAGCAGCTTGGTCTGGACTAGCGGGGGTGAGCAGTTCTTC,CASSLVWTSGGEQFF
TRBV12-3/TRBV12-4,.,.,TRBJ2-2,TGTGCCAGCAGTCCCGGACTAGGGGAGCTGTTTTTT,CASSPGLGELFF
TRBV4-1,.,TRBD1,TRBJ2-4,TGCGCCAGCAGCCAAGTCTCGGCAGGGGGCAAAAACATTCAGTACTTC,CASSQVSAGGKNIQYF
TRBV21-1,.,.,TRBJ2-1,TGTGCCAGCAGCAAAAAGTTGTGGGTGACTAGCTGGGACCAACTCAATGAGCAGTTCTTC,CASSKKLWVTSWDQLNEQFF
TRBV4-1,.,TRBD1,TRBJ2-1,TGCGCCAGCAGCCAAGATCGAGGGACAGGTGGCATTTCATTCAATGAGCAGTTCTTC,CASSQDRGTGGISFNEQFF
TRBV28,.,.,TRBJ1-1,TGTGCCAGCACATGGAACACTGAAGCTTTCTTT,CASTWNTEAFF
TRBV9,.,.,TRBJ1-1,TGTGCCAGCAGCGTTGAGGGTTTCACTGAAGCTTTCTTT,CASSVEGFTEAFF
TRBV5-1,.,.,TRBJ1-3,TGCGCCAGCAGTGTAGGGAGCTCTGGAAACACCATATATTTT,CASSVGSSGNTIYF
TRBV3-1/TRBV3-2,.,.,TRBJ1-6,TGTGCCAGCAGCCCCAGGGCCGATTCACCCCTCCACTTT,CASSPRADSPLHF
TRBV7-3,.,TRBD2,TRBJ2-3,TGTGCCAGCAGCAGAAGAGCGGGAGCGGGCTCCGATACGCAGTATTTT,CASSRRAGAGSDTQYF
TRBV10-3,once,.,TRBJ1-2,TGTGCCATCAGTGGGGCCAGGACAGATAACTATGGCTACACCTTC,CAISGARTDNYGYTF
TRBV6-6,.,.,TRBJ1-4,TGTGCCAGCAGTTACCGGGATAATGAAAAACTGTTTTTT,CASSYRDNEKLFF
TRBV15,.,.,TRBJ1-1,TGTGCCACCAGCAGAGATCCAGGGCCGGGCACTGAAGCTTTCTTT,CATSRDPGPGTEAFF
TRBV6-5,.,.,TRBJ2-1,TGTGCCAGCAGGTACCAATACAATGAGCAGTTCTTC,CASRYQYNEQFF
TRBV30,.,.,TRBJ2-1,TGTGCCTGGAGCGCAGGGTGGAATGAGCAGTTCTTC,CAWSAGWNEQFF
TRBV19,once,.,TRBJ2-2,TGTGCCATAGGGGACACGAACACCGGGGAGCTGTTTTTT,CAIGDTNTGELFF
TRBV10-2,.,TRBD1,TRBJ2-7,TGCGCCAGCAGTTTGACAGGGAGTTACTACGAGCAGTACTTC,CASSLTGSYYEQYF
TRBV10-3,few,.,TRBJ2-1,TGTGCCATCAAAAGTGGACAAATAACCTACAATGAGCAGTTCTTC,CAIKSGQITYNEQFF
TRBV2,.,TRBD1,TRBJ1-1,TGTGCCACAGGGACAGAGAACACTGAAGCTTTCTTT,CATGTENTEAFF
TRBV6-6,few,TRBD1,TRBJ2-5,TGTGCCAGCAGTTACTCTGGGACAGACCAAGAGACCCAGTACTTC,CASSYSGTDQETQYF
TRBV29-1,.,TRBD1,TRBJ2-1,TGCAGCGTTGGGACAGGGGTAAAGGAGCAGTTCTTC,CSVGTGVKEQFF
TRBV24-1,.,.,TRBJ1-2,TGTGCCACCAGTGATTTGGGCAGGGTTGACGGCTACACCTTC,CATSDLGRVDGYTF
TRBV28,once,.,TRBJ2-7,TGTGCCAGCAGTACTCTCCGGGACACTGAGTATTACGAGCAGTACTTC,CASSTLRDTEYYEQYF
TRBV7-2,.,TRBD2,TRBJ2-1,TGTGCCAGCAGCTTTTCGGTATTAGCGGGCGAGAATGAGCAGTTCTTC,CASSFSVLAGENEQFF
TRBV19,.,TRBD1,TRBJ1-2,TGTGCCAGTAGACTCGACAGGGCCTATGGCTACACCTTC,CASRLDRAYGYTF
TRBV7-3,.,.,TRBJ2-3,TGTGCCAGCAGTTCGGGACTCCACACAGATACGCAGTATTTT,CASSSGLHTDTQYF
TRBV6-5,.,.,TRBJ2-1,TGTGCCAGCAGTTCCCAGCAGGGATCTTTCTACAATGAGCAGTTCTTC,CASSSQQGSFYNEQFF
TRBV18,.,.,TRBJ2-3,TGTGCCAGCTCACCCAGGACAGCAAACACAGATACGCAGTATTTT,CASSPRTANTDTQYF
TRBV19,.,TRBD1,TRBJ1-1,TGTGCCAGTAGTATCGGGACAGCGAACACTGAAGCTTTCTTT,CASSIGTANTEAFF
TRBV9,.,.,TRBJ1-1,TGTGCCAGCAGCGGTAGTTCGGACAGTGAAGCTTTCTTT,CASSGSSDSEAFF
TRBV11-3,.,.,TRBJ2-5,TGTGCCAGCAGCTTGCTCCAGGGGCAAGAGACCCAGTACTTC,CASSLLQGQETQYF
TRBV19,.,TRBD2,TRBJ2-7,TGTGCCAGTAGTCCTCAGGGAGGGGAGCAGTACTTC,CASSPQGGEQYF
TRBV28,once,.,TRBJ2-1,TGTGCCAGCAGTTTAGCGGTGGTTGGAGGGCCGAATGAGCAGTTCTTC,CASSLAVVGGPNEQFF
TRBV7-8,.,TRBD2,TRBJ2-1,TGTGCCAGCAGCACCGCTAGCGGGCCCCAATTTTACAATGAGCAGTTCTTC,CASSTASGPQFYNEQFF
TRBV5-1,.,.,TRBJ2-4,TGCGCCAGCAGCTTGGGGGACTTCGCCGGGGACATTCAGTACTTC,CASSLGDFAGDIQYF
TRBV4-1,.,TRBD2,TRBJ2-2,TGCGCCAGCAGCCAAGAGCCCCTAGCGGGAGGGCGGCGGACCGGGGAGCTGTTTTTT,CASSQEPLAGGRRTGELFF
TRBV4-1,once,.,TRBJ1-5,TGCGCCAGCAGCCAAGATGGGACAATGTATAGCAATCAGCCCCAGCATTTT,CASSQDGTMYSNQPQHF
TRBV5-1,.,.,TRBJ1-1,TGCGCCAGCAGCCTTGTGCAGGGGACCTACACTGAAGCTTTCTTT,CASSLVQGTYTEAFF
TRBV7-8,.,.,TRBJ2-3,TGTGCCAGCAGCACACGGATAGCGGTGGATACGCAGTATTTT,CASSTRIAVDTQYF
TRBV28,.,TRBD2,TRBJ2-3,TGTGCCAGCAGCCCCCTAGCGGATAGCACAGATACGCAGTATTTT,CASSPLADSTDTQYF
TRBV7-9,few,.,TRBJ1-1,TGTGCCAGCAGCCCGACTACAGGGTACACTGAAGCTTTCTTT,CASSPTTGYTEAFF